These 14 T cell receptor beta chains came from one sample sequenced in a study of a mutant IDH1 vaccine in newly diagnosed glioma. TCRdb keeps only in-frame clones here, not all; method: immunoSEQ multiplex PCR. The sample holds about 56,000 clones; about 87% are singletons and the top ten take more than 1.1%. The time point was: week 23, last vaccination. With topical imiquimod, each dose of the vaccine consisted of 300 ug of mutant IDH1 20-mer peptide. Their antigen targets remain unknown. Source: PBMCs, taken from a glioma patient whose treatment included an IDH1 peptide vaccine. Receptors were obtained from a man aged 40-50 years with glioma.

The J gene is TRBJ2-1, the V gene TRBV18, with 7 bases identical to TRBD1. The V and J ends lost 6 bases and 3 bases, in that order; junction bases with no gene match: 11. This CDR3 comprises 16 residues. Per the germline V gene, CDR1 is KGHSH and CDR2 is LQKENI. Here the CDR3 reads CASSRPRQGYYNEQFF. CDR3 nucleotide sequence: TGTGCCAGCTCGCGTCCCCGACAGGGTTACTACAATGAGCAGTTCTTC.

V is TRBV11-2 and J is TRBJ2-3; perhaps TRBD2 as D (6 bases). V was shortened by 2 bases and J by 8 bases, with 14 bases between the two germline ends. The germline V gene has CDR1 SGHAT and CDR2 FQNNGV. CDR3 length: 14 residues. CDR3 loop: CASSLTSWEVTQYF. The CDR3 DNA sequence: TGTGCCAGCAGCTTAACGTCGTGGGAGGTTACGCAGTATTTT.

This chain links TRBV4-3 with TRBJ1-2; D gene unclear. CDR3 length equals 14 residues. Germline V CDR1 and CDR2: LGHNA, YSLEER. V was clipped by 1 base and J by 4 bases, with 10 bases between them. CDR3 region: CASSQALGSYGYTF. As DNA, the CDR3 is TGCGCCAGCAGCCAAGCTTTGGGGTCCTATGGCTACACCTTC.

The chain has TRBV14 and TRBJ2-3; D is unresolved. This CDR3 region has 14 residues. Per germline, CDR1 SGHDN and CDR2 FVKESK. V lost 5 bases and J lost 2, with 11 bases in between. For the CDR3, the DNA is TGTGCCAGCAGCTACTCGCGGACCACAGATACGCAGTATTTT. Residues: CASSYSRTTDTQYF.

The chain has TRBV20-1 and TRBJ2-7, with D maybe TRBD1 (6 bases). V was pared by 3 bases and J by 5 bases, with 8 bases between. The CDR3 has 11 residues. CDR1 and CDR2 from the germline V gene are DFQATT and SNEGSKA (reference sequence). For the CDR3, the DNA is TGCAGTGCTAGGGACAGCCACGAGCAGTACTTC. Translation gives CSARDSHEQYF.

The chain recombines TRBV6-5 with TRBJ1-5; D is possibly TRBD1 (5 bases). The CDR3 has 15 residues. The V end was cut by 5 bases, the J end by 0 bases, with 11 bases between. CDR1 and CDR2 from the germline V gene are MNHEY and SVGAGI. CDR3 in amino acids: CASSRGRDSNQPQHF. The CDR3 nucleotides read TGTGCCAGCAGTCGGGGGAGGGATAGCAATCAGCCCCAGCATTTT.

Here the CDR3 DNA reads TGTGCCAGCTCACCACCAACTAGCGGGGCCAAAAACATTCAGTACTTC. Residues: CASSPPTSGAKNIQYF. The chain carries TRBV18 and TRBJ2-4; 9 positions agree with TRBD2. With V trimmed by 0 bases and J by 1 base, 1 base remained unmatched. The germline CDR1 and CDR2 sequences are KGHSH and LQKENI. This CDR3 contains 16 residues.

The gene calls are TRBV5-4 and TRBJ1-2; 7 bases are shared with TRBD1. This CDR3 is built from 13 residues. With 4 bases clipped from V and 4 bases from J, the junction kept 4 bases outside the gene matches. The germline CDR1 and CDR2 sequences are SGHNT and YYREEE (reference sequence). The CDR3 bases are TGTGCCAGCAGCACGGGACAGCGCTATGGCTACACCTTC. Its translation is CASSTGQRYGYTF.

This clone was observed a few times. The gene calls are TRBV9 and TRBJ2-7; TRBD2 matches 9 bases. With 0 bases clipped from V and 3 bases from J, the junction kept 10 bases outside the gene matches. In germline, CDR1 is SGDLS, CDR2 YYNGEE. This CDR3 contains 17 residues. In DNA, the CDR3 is TGTGCCAGCAGCGTAGATTCCCAGACTAGCGGATACTACGAGCAGTACTTC. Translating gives CASSVDSQTSGYYEQYF.

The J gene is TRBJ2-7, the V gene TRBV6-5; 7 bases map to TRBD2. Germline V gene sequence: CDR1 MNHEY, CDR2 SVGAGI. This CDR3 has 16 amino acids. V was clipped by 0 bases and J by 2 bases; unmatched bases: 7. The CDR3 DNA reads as TGTGCCAGCAGTTACTCGGGCGGGGAGGGTACCTACGAGCAGTACTTC. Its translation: CASSYSGGEGTYEQYF.

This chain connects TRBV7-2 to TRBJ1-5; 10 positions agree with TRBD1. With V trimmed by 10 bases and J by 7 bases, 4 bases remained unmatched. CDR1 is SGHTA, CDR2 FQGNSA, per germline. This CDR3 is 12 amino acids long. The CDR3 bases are TGTGCCACCCGACAGGGGGCGCAGCCCCAGCATTTT. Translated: CATRQGAQPQHF.

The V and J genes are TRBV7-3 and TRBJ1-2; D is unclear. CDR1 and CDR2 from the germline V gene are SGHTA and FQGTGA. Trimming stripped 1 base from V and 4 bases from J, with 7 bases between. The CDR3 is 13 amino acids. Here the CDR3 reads CASSLIPSYGYTF. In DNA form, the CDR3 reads TGTGCCAGCAGCTTAATCCCGTCCTATGGCTACACCTTC.

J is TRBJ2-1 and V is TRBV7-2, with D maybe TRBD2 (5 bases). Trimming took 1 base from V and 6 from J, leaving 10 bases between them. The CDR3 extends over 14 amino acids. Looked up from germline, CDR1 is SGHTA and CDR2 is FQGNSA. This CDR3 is CASSLVTAANEQFF. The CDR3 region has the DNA TGTGCCAGCAGCTTAGTAACAGCGGCCAATGAGCAGTTCTTC. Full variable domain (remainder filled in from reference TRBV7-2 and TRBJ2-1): GAGVSQSPSNKVTEKGKDVELRCDPISGHTALYWYRQSLGQGLEFLIYFQGNSAPDKSGLPSDRFSAERTGGSVSTLTIQRTQQEDSAVYLCASSLVTAANEQFFGPGTRLTVL.

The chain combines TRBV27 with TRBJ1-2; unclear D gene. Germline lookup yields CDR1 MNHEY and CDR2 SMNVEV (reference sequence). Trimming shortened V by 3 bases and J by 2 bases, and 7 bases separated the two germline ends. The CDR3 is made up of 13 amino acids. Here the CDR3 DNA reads TGTGCCAGCAGTTTCCAGGACAACTATGGCTACACCTTC. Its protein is CASSFQDNYGYTF.